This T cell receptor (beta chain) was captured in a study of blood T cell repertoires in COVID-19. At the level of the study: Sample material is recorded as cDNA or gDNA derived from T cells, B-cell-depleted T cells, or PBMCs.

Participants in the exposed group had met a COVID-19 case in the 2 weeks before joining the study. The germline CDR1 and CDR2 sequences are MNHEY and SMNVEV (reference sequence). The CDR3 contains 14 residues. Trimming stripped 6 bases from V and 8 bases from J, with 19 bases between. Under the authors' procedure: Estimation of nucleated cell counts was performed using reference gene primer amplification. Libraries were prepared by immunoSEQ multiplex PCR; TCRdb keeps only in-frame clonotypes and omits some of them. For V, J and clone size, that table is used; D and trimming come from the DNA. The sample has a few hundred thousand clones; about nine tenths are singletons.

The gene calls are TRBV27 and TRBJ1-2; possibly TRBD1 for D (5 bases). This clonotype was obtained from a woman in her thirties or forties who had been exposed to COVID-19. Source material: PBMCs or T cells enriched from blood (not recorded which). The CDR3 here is CASRQALPEGGYTF. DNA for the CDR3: TGTGCCAGCAGACAGGCCCTCCCGGAGGGGGGCTACACCTTC.